The rows below give T cell receptor beta chains drawn from one sample of a study of T cell repertoires in cytomegalovirus infection. TCRdb recomputed calls from the reads with MiXCR, one row per CDR3 protein. The sample records 500,000 to 600,000 distinct CDR3 sequences, approximately 15% being singletons. Sequenced input: CD8+ T cells from PBMCs. The receptors originated from a human donor in good health (CMV status not recorded). Some clones in this sample may be carry-over from other donors' samples. Both conserved end residues are part of each CDR3. D genes are given only for firm matches. Clone size is shown for a subset of rows, as once, few, many or a class of expanded clone.

D: NA
size: NA
J: TRBJ1-4
V: TRBV29-1
DNA: TGCAGCGTTGCGGGAGGGGCCACTAATGAAAAACTGTTTTTT
CDR3: CSVAGGATNEKLFF

D: NA
size: NA
J: TRBJ1-6
V: TRBV2
DNA: TGTGCCAGCAGTCCTCGGACAGTTAATTCACCCCTCCACTTT
CDR3: CASSPRTVNSPLHF

D: TRBD2
size: many
J: TRBJ2-1
V: TRBV3-1
DNA: TGTGCCAGCAGCCAAGTACTAGCGGGCTACTACAATGAGCAGTTCTTC
CDR3: CASSQVLAGYYNEQFF

D: NA
size: NA
J: TRBJ2-5
V: TRBV3-1
DNA: TGTGCCAGCAGCCAGCCCGGGTGGGGGTTGACCCAGTACTTC
CDR3: CASSQPGWGLTQYF

D: NA
size: NA
J: TRBJ1-2
V: TRBV9
DNA: TGTGCCAGCAGCGTCCACTTTCAGGTTAACTATGGCTACACCTTC
CDR3: CASSVHFQVNYGYTF

D: NA
size: many
J: TRBJ1-4
V: TRBV7-9
DNA: TGTGCCAGCAGCTTTAGGGCATCAGATCCTGCAACTAATGAAAAACTGTTTTTT
CDR3: CASSFRASDPATNEKLFF

D: NA
size: many
J: TRBJ2-6
V: TRBV6-2/TRBV6-3
DNA: TGTGCCAGTAGTCCCCCTAGGGGCTCTGGGGCCAACGTCCTGACTTTC
CDR3: CASSPPRGSGANVLTF

D: NA
size: many
J: TRBJ1-1
V: TRBV28
DNA: TGTGCCAGCAGTCCCTCCTCCGAGGACACTGAAGCTTTCTTT
CDR3: CASSPSSEDTEAFF

D: NA
size: many
J: TRBJ2-5
V: TRBV7-9
DNA: TGTGCCAGCAGCCCCCTAAGTGGGGGAAGGCCCCGGCGCGAGGAGACCCAGTACTTC
CDR3: CASSPLSGGRPRREETQYF

D: NA
size: NA
J: TRBJ2-1
V: TRBV15
DNA: TGTGCCACCAGCAGAGATCGACTGGTTAAAAGCGAGCAGTTCTTC
CDR3: CATSRDRLVKSEQFF

D: TRBD1
size: many
J: TRBJ2-7
V: TRBV12-3/TRBV12-4
DNA: TGTGCCAGCAGTGGGGACAGCTACGAGCAGTACTTC
CDR3: CASSGDSYEQYF

D: NA
size: many
J: TRBJ1-3
V: TRBV28
DNA: TGTGCCAGCAGTTCCAGACAAAAGGGAAACACCATATATTTT
CDR3: CASSSRQKGNTIYF

D: NA
size: NA
J: TRBJ1-5
V: TRBV6-5
DNA: TGTGCCAGCAGCCTCGAGGGGGGGCCCTATAGCAATCAGCCCCAGCATTTT
CDR3: CASSLEGGPYSNQPQHF

D: TRBD1
size: many
J: TRBJ1-5
V: TRBV4-1
DNA: TGCGCCAGCGGCCGACAGGGGAATCAGCCCCAGCATTTT
CDR3: CASGRQGNQPQHF

D: NA
size: few
J: TRBJ1-5
V: TRBV19
DNA: TGTGCCAGTAGTATAGTCCAGGGCAGCAATCAGCCCCAGCATTTT
CDR3: CASSIVQGSNQPQHF

D: NA
size: NA
J: TRBJ1-2
V: TRBV29-1
DNA: TGCAGCGTTGAAACGGCAGTCTATGGCTACACCTTC
CDR3: CSVETAVYGYTF